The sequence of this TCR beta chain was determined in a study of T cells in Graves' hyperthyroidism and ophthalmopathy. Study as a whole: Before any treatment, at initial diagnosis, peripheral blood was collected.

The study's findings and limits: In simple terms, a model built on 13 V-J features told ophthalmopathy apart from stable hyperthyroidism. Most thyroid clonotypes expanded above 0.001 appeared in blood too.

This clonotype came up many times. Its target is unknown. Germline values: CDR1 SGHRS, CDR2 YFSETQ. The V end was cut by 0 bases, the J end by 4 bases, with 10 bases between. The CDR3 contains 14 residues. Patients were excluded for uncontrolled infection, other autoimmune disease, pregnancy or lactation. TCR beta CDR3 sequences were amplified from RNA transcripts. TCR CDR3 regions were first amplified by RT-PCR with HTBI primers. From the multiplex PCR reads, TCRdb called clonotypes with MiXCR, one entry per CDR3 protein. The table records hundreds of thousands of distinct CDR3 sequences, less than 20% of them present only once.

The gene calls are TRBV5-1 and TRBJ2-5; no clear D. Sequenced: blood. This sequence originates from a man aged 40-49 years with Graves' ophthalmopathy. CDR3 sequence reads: CASSLVGSGETQYF. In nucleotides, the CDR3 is TGCGCCAGCAGCTTGGTAGGCTCGGGAGAGACCCAGTACTTC.